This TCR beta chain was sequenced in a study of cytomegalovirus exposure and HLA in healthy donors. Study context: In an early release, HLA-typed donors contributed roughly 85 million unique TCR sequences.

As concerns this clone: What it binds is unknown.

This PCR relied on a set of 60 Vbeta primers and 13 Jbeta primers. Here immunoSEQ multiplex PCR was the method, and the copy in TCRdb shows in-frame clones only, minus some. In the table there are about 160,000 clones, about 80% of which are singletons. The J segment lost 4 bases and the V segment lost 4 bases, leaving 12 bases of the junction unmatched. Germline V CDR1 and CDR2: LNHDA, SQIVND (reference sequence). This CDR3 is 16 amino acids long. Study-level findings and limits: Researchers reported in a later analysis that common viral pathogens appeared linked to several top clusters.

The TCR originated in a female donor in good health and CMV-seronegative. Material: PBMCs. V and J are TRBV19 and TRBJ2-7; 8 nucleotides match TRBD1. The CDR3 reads CASSTWDRLHKYEQYF. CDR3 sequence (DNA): TGTGCCAGTAGTACATGGGACAGGCTGCATAAGTACGAGCAGTACTTC.